This T cell receptor (beta chain) comes out of a study of CXCR3-negative and CXCR3-positive naive CD8 T cells. Each TRB cDNA library was prepared by 5' RACE (with UMI labels). TCRdb reprocessed the 5' RACE reads and reports one entry per CDR3 protein, with no DNA. The sample includes about 40,000 distinct CDR3 sequences. Researchers sorted 300,000 cells of each CD8+ T cell subset in triplicate. The origin of this receptor is a human donor in good health. Some clones in this sample may be carry-over from other donors' samples. Sequencing was performed on memory CD8+ T cells from blood.

CDR3: CASSKTQAFQYF. The rearrangement joins TRBV6-6 to TRBJ2-5; TCRdb indicates TRBD1, and absent DNA this call remains unverified. The CDR3 sequence is 12 residues long. The germline V gene encodes CDR1 MNHNY and CDR2 SVGAGI (reference sequence).